The 2 T cell receptor beta chains below all came from one sample that was sequenced in a study of blood T cells in healthy people across ages. The use of a sample-barcoded 5' primer and a J-beta primer mix characterized a second PCR of roughly 6 to 11 cycles. TCRdb reanalysed the 5' RACE reads using MiXCR and keeps one entry per CDR3 protein. The sample consists of hundreds of thousands of distinct CDR3 sequences, around 43% of them appearing once. Input material: blood. The receptors shown here come from a man aged 55 to 70 in good health.

In its sample, this clonotype was seen a few times. The rearrangement joins TRBV20-1 to TRBJ1-5; D call uncertain. The CDR3 runs to 12 residues. The germline gives CDR1 DFQATT, CDR2 SNEGSKA (reference sequence). V lost 0 bases and J lost 7, with 7 bases in between. DNA for the CDR3: TGCAGTGCTAGAGATTATTTACAGCCCCAGCATTTT. Residues: CSARDYLQPQHF.

This clonotype was observed a few times. The chain couples TRBV12-3 or TRBV12-4 to TRBJ2-3, with D perhaps matching TRBD2 (7 bases). With 2 bases removed from V and 5 bases from J, the gap between germline ends came to 17 bases. CDR3 length equals 16 residues. The CDR3 loop reads CASSLTGGPSGDTQYF. The CDR3 DNA follows: TGTGCCAGCAGTTTAACCGGGGGGCCCTCAGGAGATACGCAGTATTTT.